The entry that follows covers one TCR beta chain sequence. The antigen it binds to is not known. No base quality values were provided; no much bigger clone lies one nucleotide off. These data originate in a study of OX40 agonist ivuxolimab in advanced cancers. As for the study more broadly: Ivuxolimab was an agonistic, fully human IgG2 monoclonal antibody directed against OX40 (CD134), a costimulatory receptor. A male proportion of roughly 85% and a mean age of approximately 58 years, ranging from about 20 to 80, were recorded for the dose-escalation cohort. Intravenous ivuxolimab was administered to patients every 2 weeks at six dose levels: 0.01, 0.1, 0.3, 1.5, 3 and 10 mg/kg. Peripheral TCRbeta sequencing aimed to test whether ivuxolimab altered TCR sequence diversity and caused clonal T-cell expansion. Of the 50 or so patients in dose escalation, 19 had hepatocellular carcinoma, roughly 15 had melanoma, 9 had renal cell carcinoma and 9 had head and neck cancer. The paper covers the monotherapy dose-escalation part of the phase I ivuxolimab trial, which included N of about 56 patients. Partial responses were achieved by three dose-escalation patients, of whom one had hepatocellular carcinoma and two had cutaneous melanoma. Patients were allowed to have had prior anti-PD-1, anti-PD-L1 or anti-CTLA-4 therapy, and 30% to 40% of the dose-escalation patients had been treated with checkpoint inhibitors.

The trial excluded patients who had a history of autoimmune disease or were on systemic immunosuppression. Peripheral blood for TCR sequencing was collected from all dose cohorts at baseline, on cycle 4 day 1, and on cycle 7 day 1. The samples were taken from a phase I, first-in-human, multicenter, open-label dose-escalation trial of ivuxolimab. Adults with locally advanced or metastatic melanoma, renal cell, hepatocellular, or head and neck squamous cell carcinoma were enrolled in the trial. CD4+ and CD8+ T cells were sorted separately from peripheral blood before TCR sequencing. CDR1 and CDR2, per the germline V gene, are MNHEY and SVGAGI. V was cut back by 0 bases and J by 4 bases, leaving a gap of 9 bases between them. Including the terminal cysteine and phenylalanine, the CDR3 comprises 14 residues. Only the CDR3 region is kept as DNA, spanning 42 bases read in frame from base 1. Study-level results and caveats: Low levels of normalized T-cell clonal expansion were also seen in some patients who did not respond. In the 0.1-3.0 mg/kg groups, partial responders had among the lowest normalized peripheral clonal expansion, particularly in CD8+ T cells. Antigen specificity was not determined for the clonally expanded peripheral T cells. At doses from 0.1 to 3.0 mg/kg, clonal expansion was seen in both CD4+ and CD8+ blood T cells between baseline and week 6. After ivuxolimab, CD8+ T cells had more expanded clones than CD4+ T cells on average.

Genomic DNA was extracted from sorted cells for sequencing of the TCRbeta CDR3 region. TCRbeta CDR3 regions were sequenced using the immunoSEQ Assay. TCRdb mirrors the immuneACCESS table, restricted to in-frame sequences. Some clones are absent from its copies; in checked studies, under half trace to an unresolved V gene, and the reason for the others is unknown. Counted in this sample were tens of thousands of clones; around 90% of them appeared once. Of the sample, approximately 0.98% falls within the top ten clones. Recombination connected TRBV6-5 to TRBJ1-1; a confident D gene designation cannot be given. Sequenced here: CD4+ or CD8+ T cells sorted from blood, sampled in a trial of the OX40 agonist ivuxolimab. This sequence originates from an adult with an advanced solid tumor such as melanoma, head and neck, liver or kidney cancer. The DNA reads TGTGCCAGCAGTTACTCCGGTCGGGGCACTGAAGCTTTCTTT. It codes for CASSYSGRGTEAFF.